Following are 10 T cell receptor beta chains from one sample sequenced in a study of T cell responses to AZD1222 COVID-19 vaccine. Sequencing used immunoSEQ multiplex PCR; TCRdb keeps in-frame clones, though not all of them. This sample has fewer than 120,000 clones, with around 80% found just once. This sample comprised peripheral blood, obtained on day 0 of AZD1222 vaccination. These TCRs come from an adult in good health.

The V and J genes are TRBV28 and TRBJ2-7; possible D gene TRBD2, 5 bases. Germline V CDR1 and CDR2: MDHEN, SYDVKM. The CDR3 loop spans 12 amino acids. V lost 5 bases, J lost 6 bases, and 11 bases lay in between. This CDR3 is CASSETNGEQYF. For the CDR3, the DNA is TGTGCCAGCAGTGAGACTAACGGCGAGCAGTACTTC.

The chain links TRBV4-3 to TRBJ2-7; 10 nucleotides agree with TRBD2. CDR3 length equals 16 residues. CDR1 LGHNA and CDR2 YSLEER come from the germline V gene. Trimming removed 0 bases from V and 7 bases from J; junction bases left unmatched: 9. CDR3: CASSQDVGLAPEEQYF. The CDR3 region has the DNA TGCGCCAGCAGCCAAGATGTGGGACTAGCGCCTGAAGAGCAGTACTTC.

This chain links TRBV27 with TRBJ2-3, with TRBD1 matching 9 bases. This CDR3 is 15 amino acids long. The germline V gene encodes CDR1 MNHEY and CDR2 SMNVEV (reference sequence). Germline trimming cut 5 bases from V and 4 bases from J; bases unmatched to any gene: 7. This CDR3 reads CASSRPGQGSDTQYF. DNA of the CDR3: TGTGCCAGCAGTCGACCAGGACAGGGGTCAGATACGCAGTATTTT.

The chain employs TRBV7-8 and TRBJ2-7; 9 bases agree with TRBD2. The CDR3 is 15 amino acids. Trimming took 3 bases from V and 4 from J; bases not matched to a gene: 7. Germline values: CDR1 SGHVS, CDR2 FQNEAQ. The CDR3 loop reads CASSLISGGSYEQYF. In DNA, the CDR3 is TGTGCCAGCAGCTTGATCAGCGGGGGGAGTTACGAGCAGTACTTC.

The chain carries TRBV10-3 and TRBJ2-3; D is perhaps TRBD1 (5 bases). The CDR3 contains 15 residues. Trimming pared 6 bases from V and 3 bases from J, leaving 16 bases between. From germline, CDR1 is ENHRY and CDR2 SYGVKD. CDR3 nucleotides: TGTGCCATCAGGGCCGGGCAGGGATTGACAGATACGCAGTATTTT. Protein product: CAIRAGQGLTDTQYF.

The V call is TRBV28, the J call TRBJ1-5, with D perhaps TRBD1 (5 bases). CDR1 is MDHEN, CDR2 SYDVKM, per germline. V shed 6 bases and J shed 3 bases, with 9 bases lying between them. The CDR3 runs to 13 residues. The CDR3 region is CASRRGINQPQHF. The CDR3 DNA reads TGTGCCAGCAGAAGGGGTATCAATCAGCCCCAGCATTTT.

The gene calls are TRBV5-1 and TRBJ2-3, with 9 bases lining up with TRBD2. CDR3 length: 16 amino acids. Trimming removed 4 bases from V and 3 bases from J; junction bases left unmatched: 9. Germline-derived CDR1 and CDR2 are SGHRS and YFSETQ. The CDR3, as DNA: TGCGCCAGCAGCCCGGGACTGGCGGGGGGGACAGATACGCAGTATTTT. This sequence encodes CASSPGLAGGTDTQYF.

CDR3 amino acids: CASSGIGSSYEQYF. Written as DNA, the CDR3 is TGTGCCAGCAGTGGAATTGGGAGCTCCTACGAGCAGTACTTC. The V and J genes are TRBV27 and TRBJ2-7; D is possibly TRBD2 (5 bases). This CDR3 contains 14 residues. Germline V lookup: CDR1 MNHEY, CDR2 SMNVEV (reference sequence). V was shortened by 5 bases and J by 0 bases, with 11 bases between the two germline ends.

Notes on this clone: In the same sample, other DNA sequences code for this CDR3. The chain is built from TRBV14 and TRBJ1-2; D call uncertain. Trimming shortened V by 1 base and J by 4 bases, and 7 bases separated the two germline ends. Germline CDR1 SGHDN, CDR2 FVKESK. The CDR3 extends over 13 amino acids. In DNA form, the CDR3 reads TGTGCCAGCAGCCAAGTAGCGGCCTATGGCTACACCTTC. This gives the protein CASSQVAAYGYTF. Together with reference TRBV14 and TRBJ1-2, the CDR3 gives the full variable domain: EAGVTQFPSHSVIEKGQTVTLRCDPISGHDNLYWYRRVMGKEIKFLLHFVKESKQDESGMPNNRFLAERTGGTYSTLKVQPAELEDSGVYFCASSQVAAYGYTFGSGTRLTVV.

This clone has more than one count but fewer than ten. V is TRBV5-1 and J is TRBJ2-1; 16 nucleotides align to TRBD2. Germline assignment: CDR1 SGHRS and CDR2 YFSETQ. Trimming took 4 bases from V and 4 from J; bases not matched to a gene: 5. The CDR3 runs to 17 residues. The CDR3 nucleotides read TGCGCCAGCAGCGAGGGACTAGCGGGAGGGATTTACAATGAGCAGTTCTTC. Translated: CASSEGLAGGIYNEQFF.